This T cell receptor (beta chain) was recorded in a study of blood T cell repertoires in COVID-19. The overall study: Both acute and convalescent COVID-19 samples were obtained from the United States, Italy and Spain.

Germline CDR1 and CDR2: SGHRS and YFSETQ. The junction had 9 bases not matched to a gene; V was cut back by 4 bases and J by 8 bases. The CDR3 has 14 residues. Authors' processing steps: Using reference gene primer amplification, nucleated cell counts were estimated. Sequencing was performed with immunoSEQ multiplex PCR; in TCRdb, only in-frame clones are kept and a portion is missing. The D gene and trimming were derived from the DNA, and the V and J assignments and clone size from that table. The sample has 35,000 to 45,000 clones; 65% to 90% are singletons. The sequenced sample consisted of peripheral blood. This sequence was found in a man in his forties with active COVID-19. V usage is TRBV5-1 and J usage is TRBJ1-2, with 9 bases fitting TRBD1. CDR3 sequence reads: CASSPEQGARGYTF. In nucleotides, the CDR3 is TGCGCCAGCAGCCCAGAACAGGGGGCGCGCGGCTACACCTTC.